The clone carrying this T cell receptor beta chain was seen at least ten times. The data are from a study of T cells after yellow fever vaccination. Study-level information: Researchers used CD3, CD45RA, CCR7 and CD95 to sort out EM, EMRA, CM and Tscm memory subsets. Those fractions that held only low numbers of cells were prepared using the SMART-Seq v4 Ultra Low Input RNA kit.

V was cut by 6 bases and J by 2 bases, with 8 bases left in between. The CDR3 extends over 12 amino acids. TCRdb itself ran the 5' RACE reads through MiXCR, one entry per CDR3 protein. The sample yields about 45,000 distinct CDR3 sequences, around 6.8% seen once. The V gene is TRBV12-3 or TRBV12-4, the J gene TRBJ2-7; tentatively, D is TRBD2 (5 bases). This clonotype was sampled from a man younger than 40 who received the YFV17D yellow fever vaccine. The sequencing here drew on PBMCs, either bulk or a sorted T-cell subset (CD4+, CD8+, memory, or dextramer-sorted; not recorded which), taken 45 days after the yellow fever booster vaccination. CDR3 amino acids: CASSQTTYEQYF. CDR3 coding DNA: TGTGCCAGCAGCCAGACTACCTACGAGCAGTACTTC.